The sequence of this T cell receptor beta chain was determined in a study of radiotherapy plus CTLA-4 blockade in lung cancer. Background on the study: Objective response was observed in over 15% of patients, and disease control in 31%.

This CDR3 region has 14 residues. Trimming at V came to 6 bases and at J to 6 bases, leaving 8 bases not matched to a gene. Per germline, CDR1 SGHNT and CDR2 YYREEE (reference sequence). Assay: immunoSEQ multiplex PCR; the TCRdb copy retains only in-frame clones and omits some. The table records about 40,000 clones, 65% to 75% of them present only once. This clone has only a few counts. Its specificity is not known. Study-wide results and caveats: Researchers report tumor-derived TCR clones expanding in blood after radiotherapy plus ipilimumab. Early clonal dynamics of blood T cells, together with interferon-beta, were reported as the best response predictor.

Participants had chemo-refractory metastatic non-small-cell lung cancer and were treated with focal radiation plus ipilimumab CTLA-4 blockade. The V call is TRBV5-4, the J call TRBJ2-5; 10 bases map to TRBD1. The receptor was isolated from a human donor with non-small cell lung cancer who had stable disease on radiotherapy plus ipilimumab. The sequenced sample was peripheral blood, obtained from a patient treated with radiotherapy plus ipilimumab. The CDR3 sequence: CASMPRDRGQTQYF. The CDR3 DNA reads as TGTGCCAGCATGCCCCGGGACAGGGGACAGACCCAGTACTTC.